This paragraph covers one T cell receptor beta chain sequence. The antigen is unknown. The data originate from a study of OX40 agonist ivuxolimab in advanced cancers. Whole-study findings and limits: At doses 0.1 to 3.0 mg/kg, CD4+ and CD8+ clones expanded. Some patients without response likewise showed low normalized clonal expansion.

This CDR3 spans 14 amino acids. The germline gives CDR1 MDHEN, CDR2 SYDVKM. Between the trimmed V and J ends, which lost 3 bases and 7 bases, there was a span of 15 bases. The table came from immunoSEQ multiplex PCR; TCRdb's copy has only in-frame clones and leaves some out. The sample contains 95,000 to 150,000 clones, 80% to 95% of which appear only once. Material: CD4+ or CD8+ T cells sorted from blood, obtained in a trial of the OX40 agonist ivuxolimab. The sequence came from an adult with an advanced solid tumor such as melanoma, head and neck, liver or kidney cancer. The V gene is TRBV28, the J gene TRBJ2-5, with D possibly TRBD2 on 6 matching bases. The CDR3 DNA follows: TGTGCCAGCAGTTTCCTAGAAGGAGGGTGGACCCAGTACTTC. It encodes CASSFLEGGWTQYF.